This T cell receptor (beta chain) was captured by sequencing in a study of CD8+CD57+ T cells in acquired aplastic anemia. Study findings and constraints: Some 29 CD8+ CDR3 sequences were shared between patients and controls. Researchers reported that CD8+ Simpson's diversity was not significantly different in patients versus controls.

The authors sequenced patients whose flow cytometry had shown CD8+CD57+ cell expansion. Patients, without exception, had severe acquired aplastic anemia. Patients were treatment-naive when blood was sampled. It was genomic DNA that served as the template for profiling TCR beta VDJ and CDR3. One entry per CDR3 protein results from TCRdb running MiXCR on the reads. Of 95,000 to 150,000 distinct CDR3 sequences in the sample, about 43% were seen once. For this clonotype: Its target is unknown.

Germline V CDR1 and CDR2: LNHDA, SQIVND (reference sequence). The CDR3 runs to 14 residues. V was cut by 5 bases and J by 4 bases, with 12 bases left in between. The chain couples TRBV19 to TRBJ2-1; TRBD2 might be the D (5 bases). This clonotype was obtained from a human donor with aplastic anemia. Sample: sorted CD4+, CD8+, or CD8+CD57+ T cells (not recorded which) from PBMCs. The CDR3 sequence is CASSFLAQYNEQFF. In DNA form, the CDR3 reads TGTGCCAGTAGTTTCCTAGCCCAATACAATGAGCAGTTCTTC.